Following are 24 T cell receptor beta chains from one sample sequenced in a study of technical replicates of blood from a handful of donors. Generated by immunoSEQ multiplex PCR, the TCRdb table keeps only in-frame clones and is missing some. The sample has 70,000 to 85,000 clones, roughly 95% seen once. Sequencing was carried out using T cells isolated from PBMCs. These receptors all come from a human donor in good health.

This clone was found once. This chain connects TRBV4-2 to TRBJ2-3, with 8 bases identical to TRBD2. Per the germline V gene, CDR1 is LGHNA and CDR2 is YNFKEQ. V lost 6 bases and J lost 4; bases outside the gene matches: 12. The CDR3 covers 16 residues. CDR3 sequence (DNA): TGTGCCAGCAGGCCCGGTCGGACTAGCTTTCCAGATACGCAGTATTTT. Translating gives CASRPGRTSFPDTQYF.

The chain links TRBV2 to TRBJ2-7; weak D call: TRBD1 (6 bases). The CDR3 totals 15 residues. Germline V gene lookup returns CDR1 SNHLY and CDR2 FYNNEI. The germline V and J ends were trimmed by 7 bases and 0 bases, with 16 bases remaining between them. CDR3 in DNA: TGTGCCAGCACCCGAACGACAGGCAGCTCCTACGAGCAGTACTTC. Amino acid sequence: CASTRTTGSSYEQYF.

The chain joins TRBV14 to TRBJ2-7; 9 bases fit TRBD1. This CDR3 is 14 amino acids long. The V segment lost 5 bases and the J segment 2 bases; nucleotides outside the gene matches: 4. CDR1 is SGHDN, CDR2 FVKESK, per germline. The CDR3 spells CASSARDRAYEQYF. CDR3 in DNA: TGTGCCAGCAGCGCTCGGGACAGGGCCTACGAGCAGTACTTC.

DNA of the CDR3: TGTGCCAGCAGTGAGACTAGCGGCCCCACAGATACGCAGTATTTT. Amino acids: CASSETSGPTDTQYF. V gene TRBV6-1 combines with J gene TRBJ2-3; 9 nucleotides align to TRBD2. In germline, CDR1 is MNHNS, CDR2 SASEGT. The length of the CDR3 is 15 residues. Unmatched junction bases numbered 3, after V lost 3 bases and J lost 2 bases.

The chain links TRBV5-1 to TRBJ2-7; 14 bases agree with TRBD2. The trim removed 4 bases at V and 3 bases at J, leaving 3 bases unmatched. CDR1 and CDR2 (germline): SGHRS, YFSETQ. This CDR3 region has 15 residues. CDR3 DNA sequence: TGCGCCAGCAGCGTGGGACTAGCGGGAGACTACGAGCAGTACTTC. This encodes CASSVGLAGDYEQYF.

The chain joins TRBV6-1 to TRBJ2-7, with 7 bases aligning to TRBD1. CDR1 and CDR2 (germline): MNHNS, SASEGT. The CDR3 loop spans 14 amino acids. After removal of 6 bases from V and 1 base from J, the junction contained 6 bases not matched to a gene. The CDR3 nucleotides are TGTGCCAGCAGGGACAGGTCTAGTTCCTACGAGCAGTACTTC. Translation gives CASRDRSSSYEQYF.

The chain couples TRBV11-2 to TRBJ2-3; 13 bases are shared with TRBD2. The CDR3 extends over 18 amino acids. V lost 2 bases to trimming and J lost 0 bases; unmatched junction nucleotides: 5. Germline V CDR1 and CDR2: SGHAT, FQNNGV. Here the CDR3 reads CASSLRRGLAGSTDTQYF. Written as DNA, the CDR3 is TGTGCCAGCAGCTTAAGGAGGGGACTAGCGGGAAGCACAGATACGCAGTATTTT.

This chain uses TRBV2 with TRBJ2-7; 9 bases match TRBD1. J lost 4 bases, V lost 9 bases, and 4 bases had no gene match. The V gene's germline CDR1 is SNHLY and CDR2 FYNNEI. CDR3 length equals 12 residues. DNA of the CDR3: TGTGCCAGTAGGACAGGGGCGTACGAGCAGTACTTC. This sequence encodes CASRTGAYEQYF. The full variable domain, its missing parts supplied by reference TRBV2 and TRBJ2-7, is EPEVTQTPSHQVTQMGQEVILRCVPISNHLYFYWYRQILGQKVEFLVSFYNNEISEKSEIFDDQFSVERPDGSNFTLKIRSTKLEDSAMYFCASRTGAYEQYFGPGTRLTVT.

The V gene is TRBV19, the J gene TRBJ1-2, with TRBD1 identical over 10 bases. The CDR3 loop spans 15 amino acids. Trimming took 6 bases from V and 4 from J; bases not matched to a gene: 8. Germline loops: CDR1 LNHDA, CDR2 SQIVND (reference sequence). The CDR3 DNA is TGTGCCAGTAGGGAAGGACAGGGGGGAATCTATGGCTACACCTTC. The encoded protein is CASREGQGGIYGYTF.

The J gene is TRBJ2-2, the V gene TRBV9, with TRBD1 identical over 11 bases. This CDR3 contains 16 residues. The V gene end was trimmed by 0 bases and the J gene end by 7 bases; junction bases not matched to a gene: 5. The germline V gene encodes CDR1 SGDLS and CDR2 YYNGEE. DNA of the CDR3: TGTGCCAGCAGCGTAGGGACAGGGGGCGCGGGCGGGGAGCTGTTTTTT. Protein: CASSVGTGGAGGELFF.

The chain employs TRBV4-2 and TRBJ2-1; D is undetermined. Germline CDR1 is LGHNA and CDR2 is YNFKEQ. The CDR3 sequence is 14 residues long. V was trimmed by 0 bases and J by 9 bases, leaving 12 bases between them. Here the CDR3 reads CASSQDTAVPEQFF. The CDR3 DNA reads TGTGCCAGCAGCCAAGATACCGCAGTTCCTGAGCAGTTCTTC.

The J gene is TRBJ1-2, the V gene TRBV10-3; D is ambiguous. The CDR3 covers 15 residues. Germline CDR1 reads ENHRY; CDR2 reads SYGVKD. The V end was cut by 4 bases, the J end by 4 bases, with 16 bases between. CDR3 sequence: CAISVSGEDTYGYTF. As DNA, the CDR3 is TGTGCCATCAGTGTTTCCGGGGAAGATACCTATGGCTACACCTTC.

J is TRBJ2-3 and V is TRBV7-9; no clear D gene. CDR3 length: 14 amino acids. V was clipped by 1 base and J by 7 bases, with 12 bases between them. Per the germline V gene, CDR1 is SEHNR and CDR2 is FQNEAQ (reference sequence). CDR3 bases: TGTGCCAGCAGCTTAGGACTTTCCCTGAATACGCAGTATTTT. This gives the protein CASSLGLSLNTQYF.

The chain employs TRBV19 and TRBJ2-6, with TRBD1 as a possible D gene (6 bases). Germline-derived CDR1 and CDR2 are LNHDA and SQIVND (reference sequence). The CDR3 extends over 13 amino acids. Trimming took off 5 bases at V and 11 bases at J, with 13 bases between the two ends. CDR3 loop: CASSADRSDVLTF. CDR3 bases: TGTGCCAGTAGTGCCGACAGGTCTGACGTCCTGACTTTC.

In its sample, this clone was seen once. This sequence joins TRBV7-6 and TRBJ1-6; TRBD1 might be the D (6 bases). Germline CDR1 reads SGHVS; CDR2 reads FNYEAQ. Trimming took off 1 base at V and 14 bases at J, with 15 bases between the two ends. The CDR3 sequence is 14 residues long. CDR3 residues: CASSLEIQGNTLHF. For the CDR3, the DNA is TGTGCCAGCAGCTTAGAAATCCAGGGGAACACCCTCCACTTT.

To note about this clone: One junction end disagrees with the germline gene, perhaps due to a read error. V gene TRBV19 combines with J gene TRBJ1-1, with 7 nucleotides matching TRBD1. CDR3 size: 12 residues. Germline V gene data show CDR1 as LNHDA and CDR2 as SQIVND (reference sequence). The CDR3 loop reads CASSSAAGQASF. The CDR3 nucleotides read TGTGCCAGTAGTAGCGCAGCAGGACAGGCGAGCTTT.

The chain carries TRBV5-1 and TRBJ2-2; no reliable D call. Trimming stripped 4 bases from V and 0 bases from J, with 13 bases between. The length of the CDR3 is 16 residues. From germline, CDR1 is SGHRS and CDR2 YFSETQ. CDR3 coding DNA: TGCGCCAGCAGCCCTTTCCACTACGCGAACACCGGGGAGCTGTTTTTT. Its translation: CASSPFHYANTGELFF.

The V call is TRBV7-3, the J call TRBJ1-1, with D perhaps matching TRBD1 (5 bases). V was cut by 1 base and J by 7 bases, with 16 bases left in between. CDR1 SGHTA and CDR2 FQGTGA come from the germline V gene. CDR3 length: 15 residues. The CDR3 DNA follows: TGTGCCAGCAGCTTAAAGGGGCGTGGGGTCGGTGAAGCTTTCTTT. Translation: CASSLKGRGVGEAFF.

CDR3 DNA sequence: TGCGCCAGCAGTGAGTCCGCCTCCAGATATACCTACGAGCAGTACTTC. Translation: CASSESASRYTYEQYF. The rearrangement uses TRBV10-1 and TRBJ2-7; D unresolved. Germline CDR1 reads WNHNN; CDR2 reads SYGVQD (reference sequence). The germline V and J ends were trimmed by 0 bases and 2 bases, with 14 bases remaining between them. This CDR3 is built from 16 residues.

The V and J genes are TRBV10-1 and TRBJ2-2; D is perhaps TRBD2 (6 bases). V lost 8 bases to trimming and J lost 5 bases, with 9 bases between them. The CDR3 has 12 residues. The germline V gene encodes CDR1 WNHNN and CDR2 SYGVQD (reference sequence). As DNA, the CDR3 is TGCGCCAGCGGGAGGCAAACCGGGGAGCTGTTTTTT. This translates into CASGRQTGELFF.

This clone was picked up one time. The chain recombines TRBV4-1 with TRBJ2-7; a possible D gene is TRBD1 (6 bases). Trimming pared 1 base from V and 4 bases from J, leaving 14 bases between. Germline CDR1 MGHRA, CDR2 YSYEKL. The CDR3 is 15 amino acids. The CDR3 is CASSQGGQVRYEQYF. The CDR3, as DNA: TGCGCCAGCAGCCAAGGGGGGCAAGTTCGATACGAGCAGTACTTC.

The chain couples TRBV18 to TRBJ1-4; 8 nucleotides match TRBD1. Germline values: CDR1 KGHSH, CDR2 LQKENI. This CDR3 is 15 amino acids long. Germline trimming cut 2 bases from V and 7 bases from J; bases unmatched to any gene: 6. The CDR3 nucleotides are TGTGCCAGCTCACCAAGGACAGGGATCGGTGAAAAACTGTTTTTT. Protein: CASSPRTGIGEKLFF.

This clone was detected only once. V gene TRBV29-1 combines with J gene TRBJ1-1; 7 bases are a match to TRBD1. The germline gives CDR1 SQVTM, CDR2 ANQGSEA. This CDR3 spans 15 amino acids. V trimming: 4 bases; J trimming: 2 bases; junction bases outside the gene matches: 10. CDR3 loop: CSVGGEGGANTEAFF. The DNA of the CDR3 is TGCAGCGTTGGGGGTGAAGGGGGCGCTAACACTGAAGCTTTCTTT.

This rearrangement joins TRBV6-4 to TRBJ2-1, with 8 bases matching TRBD2. Germline assignment: CDR1 MRHNA and CDR2 SNTAGT. J gave up 5 bases and V 4 bases, and 7 bases lay outside the gene matches. This CDR3 region has 15 residues. CDR3 nucleotide sequence: TGTGCCAGCAGTGTGTCGCTAGCGGGCAACAATGAGCAGTTCTTC. Amino acids: CASSVSLAGNNEQFF.